Below, 20 T cell receptor beta chains from the same sample are listed, as sequenced in a study of high-grade serous ovarian cancer treatment subgroups. Tumor tissue was taken before any definitive surgery or chemotherapy was given. Clones were sequenced by immunoSEQ multiplex PCR, and TCRdb holds only the in-frame ones, with some missing. The sample records 4,700 or so clones, around 70% being singletons. The sample comprised tumor tissue. The receptors were sampled from a human donor with high-grade serous ovarian cancer.

By frequency in the sample, this clone is large (0.1 to 1%). The rearrangement uses TRBV30 and TRBJ2-1; unclear D gene. Germline-derived CDR1 and CDR2 are GTSNPN and SVGIG (reference sequence). Between the trimmed V and J ends, which lost 0 bases and 8 bases, there was a span of 11 bases. The CDR3 spans 13 residues. The CDR3 DNA reads TGTGCCTGGAGTGTACTACGCGGAGATGAGCAGTTCTTC. It specifies CAWSVLRGDEQFF.

The chain employs TRBV4-3 and TRBJ2-3; D is perhaps TRBD2 (6 bases). The CDR3 is 16 residues long. V was clipped by 4 bases and J by 0 bases, with 14 bases between them. In germline, CDR1 is LGHNA, CDR2 YSLEER. CDR3 amino acids: CASSPRLGQSTDTQYF. DNA of the CDR3: TGCGCCAGCAGCCCACGACTAGGGCAAAGCACAGATACGCAGTATTTT.

This clone was detected only once. V gene TRBV28 combines with J gene TRBJ2-3, with 9 positions matching TRBD1. The junction had 10 bases not matched to a gene; V was cut back by 6 bases and J by 6 bases. CDR3 length: 15 amino acids. Germline V gene data show CDR1 as MDHEN and CDR2 as SYDVKM. CDR3 loop: CASRTTGGRRDTQYF. CDR3 nucleotides: TGTGCCAGCAGAACGACAGGGGGGCGCAGGGATACGCAGTATTTT.

This clone was picked up a small number of times. The V call is TRBV30, the J call TRBJ1-3; D gene uncertain. The CDR3 has 13 residues. The V gene's germline CDR1 is GTSNPN and CDR2 SVGIG (reference sequence). The V gene lost 0 bases and the J gene lost 3 bases, with 6 bases spanning the gap. The CDR3 bases are TGTGCCTGGAGTGTACTACGTGGAAACACCATATATTTT. The encoded protein is CAWSVLRGNTIYF.

The J gene is TRBJ1-5, the V gene TRBV20-1; no firm D call. Germline assignment: CDR1 DFQATT and CDR2 SNEGSKA (reference sequence). The V and J ends lost 6 bases and 9 bases respectively, with 3 bases between them. The CDR3 sequence is 8 residues long. In nucleotides, the CDR3 is TGCAGTGCCGGGCCCCAGCATTTT. Translating it yields CSAGPQHF.

For the CDR3, the DNA is TGCAGCGCTACGACGGGGCGGAACACTGAAGCTTTCTTT. It yields the protein CSATTGRNTEAFF. The chain recombines TRBV29-1 with TRBJ1-1; D may be TRBD1 (5 bases). V was clipped by 7 bases and J by 1 base, with 13 bases between them. The CDR3 has 13 amino acids. The germline CDR1 and CDR2 sequences are SQVTM and ANQGSEA. Full variable domain (rest looked up from reference TRBV29-1 and TRBJ1-1): SAVISQKPSRDICQRGTSLTIQCQVDSQVTMMFWYRQQPGQSLTLIATANQGSEATYESGFVIDKFPISRPNLTFSTLTVSNMSPEDSSIYLCSATTGRNTEAFFGQGTRLTVV.

Judged by abundance, this clone is medium-sized. DNA of the CDR3: TGTGCCAGCAGCTTGGTACTCAGCTCCTATAATTCACCCCTCCACTTT. Amino acid sequence: CASSLVLSSYNSPLHF. The V call is TRBV5-6, the J call TRBJ1-6; no reliable D call. The CDR3 runs to 16 residues. CDR1 and CDR2 (germline): SGHDT, YYEEEE. V lost 0 bases to trimming and J lost 0 bases, with 7 bases between them.

This clone is deemed large. The rearrangement links TRBV11-1 to TRBJ2-2; TRBD2 matches 9 bases. Germline V gene data show CDR1 as SGHAT and CDR2 as FQDESV (reference sequence). This CDR3 is built from 17 residues. Trimming took 2 bases from V and 2 from J; bases not matched to a gene: 6. CDR3 residues: CASSLLPGLANTGELFF. DNA for the CDR3: TGTGCCAGCAGCTTACTCCCGGGACTAGCCAACACCGGGGAGCTGTTTTTT. The whole variable domain, filled in from reference TRBV11-1 and TRBJ2-2, reads EAEVAQSPRYKITEKSQAVAFWCDPISGHATLYWYRQILGQGPELLVQFQDESVVDDSQLPKDRFSAERLKGVDSTLKIQPAELGDSAMYLCASSLLPGLANTGELFFGEGSRLTVL.

This clone has just a few counts. The J gene is TRBJ2-1, the V gene TRBV5-5; possibly TRBD2 for D (5 bases). In germline, CDR1 is SGHKS, CDR2 YYEKEE (reference sequence). Deletions cut 2 bases from V and 9 bases from J, with 9 bases between. The CDR3 sequence is 12 residues long. The DNA of the CDR3 is TGTGCCAGCAGCTTAGAGGGCGGTGAGCAGTTCTTC. Translating it yields CASSLEGGEQFF.

The J gene is TRBJ1-5, the V gene TRBV2, with D tentatively TRBD1 (6 bases). V lost 6 bases, J lost 4 bases, and 16 bases lay in between. The length of the CDR3 is 15 residues. The germline V gene encodes CDR1 SNHLY and CDR2 FYNNEI. The CDR3 protein is CASRSRTDGNQPQHF. CDR3 sequence (DNA): TGTGCCAGCAGGTCCAGGACAGACGGAAATCAGCCCCAGCATTTT.

The rearrangement joins TRBV7-2 to TRBJ1-1; a possible D gene is TRBD1 (6 bases). The CDR3 loop spans 12 amino acids. Looked up from germline, CDR1 is SGHTA and CDR2 is FQGNSA. Trimming stripped 2 bases from V and 8 bases from J, with 9 bases between. Here the CDR3 reads CASSLRGAEAFF. DNA for the CDR3: TGTGCCAGCAGCTTAAGGGGGGCGGAAGCTTTCTTT.

As for this clone: Compared with germline, one end of the junction differs, possibly owing to a read error. The chain joins TRBV6-1 to TRBJ1-3; no reliable D call. CDR1 MNHNS and CDR2 SASEGT come from the germline V gene. The CDR3 runs 14 residues. The CDR3 nucleotides are TGTGCCATCAGTGACGGCTTCAACGACAACACCATATATTTT. Its translation is CAISDGFNDNTIYF.

About this clone: The junction departs from germline at one end; a sequencing error may be responsible. This chain joins TRBV7-3 and TRBJ2-1, with 9 bases aligning to TRBD1. The CDR3 runs 14 residues. Per the germline V gene, CDR1 is SGHTA and CDR2 is FQGTGA. The CDR3 region is CASSPQGANNGQFF. The DNA for the CDR3 is TGTGCCAGCAGCCCACAGGGGGCTAATAATGGGCAGTTCTTC.

A few counts support this clone. The chain is built from TRBV7-9 and TRBJ2-7, with a tentative D call TRBD1 (6 bases). The CDR3 contains 13 residues. Germline CDR1 reads SEHNR; CDR2 reads FQNEAQ (reference sequence). Between the trimmed V and J ends, which lost 5 bases and 3 bases, there was a span of 11 bases. CDR3 loop: CASSPWDIYEQYF. CDR3 in DNA: TGTGCCAGCAGCCCCTGGGACATCTACGAGCAGTACTTC.

The V call is TRBV6-5, the J call TRBJ1-2, with TRBD1 as a possible D gene (6 bases). V was pared by 0 bases and J by 6 bases, with 8 bases between. The CDR3 sequence is 13 residues long. In germline, CDR1 is MNHEY, CDR2 SVGAGI. The CDR3 region has the DNA TGTGCCAGCAGTTACTCGAACAGGGATGGCTACACCTTC. Translated: CASSYSNRDGYTF.

This clone was detected only a few times. This chain joins TRBV5-5 and TRBJ1-4; maybe TRBD1 (6 bases). The CDR3 sequence is 16 residues long. Germline-derived CDR1 and CDR2 are SGHKS and YYEKEE (reference sequence). V was pared by 1 base and J by 7 bases, with 17 bases between. CDR3 coding DNA: TGTGCCAGCAGCTTGTTAAGGGACAAAAGAGTTGAAAAACTGTTTTTT. Protein: CASSLLRDKRVEKLFF.

This clone was picked up a small number of times. J is TRBJ1-1 and V is TRBV6-6; D not certain. The germline gives CDR1 MNHNY, CDR2 SVGAGI (reference sequence). Trimming stripped 3 bases from V and 0 bases from J, with 11 bases between. The CDR3 totals 15 residues. CDR3 coding DNA: TGTGCCAGCAGTTATCCGATGGGAATGAACACTGAAGCTTTCTTT. Translating gives CASSYPMGMNTEAFF.

Here the CDR3 DNA reads TGTGCCAGCAGCTTGGCTAACTATGGCTACACCTTC. It encodes CASSLANYGYTF. The V and J genes are TRBV5-4 and TRBJ1-2; D not resolved. The CDR3 covers 12 residues. The germline gives CDR1 SGHNT, CDR2 YYREEE (reference sequence). The germline V and J ends were trimmed by 0 bases and 0 bases, with 0 bases remaining between them.

The sample holds one count of this clone. The rearrangement uses TRBV2 and TRBJ2-7; D remains ambiguous. Germline assignment: CDR1 SNHLY and CDR2 FYNNEI. This CDR3 is built from 12 residues. Trimming took off 7 bases at V and 4 bases at J, with 11 bases between the two ends. Here the CDR3 reads CASTGDSYEQYF. CDR3 in DNA: TGTGCCAGCACGGGTGACTCTTACGAGCAGTACTTC.

V gene TRBV30 combines with J gene TRBJ2-7, with a weak D call TRBD1 (5 bases). With 1 base removed from V and 2 bases from J, the gap between germline ends came to 9 bases. The CDR3 has 13 amino acids. CDR1 is GTSNPN, CDR2 SVGIG, per germline (reference sequence). The DNA of the CDR3 is TGTGCCTGGAGTGAAGGGGTTACCTACGAGCAGTACTTC. Amino acid sequence: CAWSEGVTYEQYF.